Presented here are 9 T cell receptor beta chains from one specimen sequenced in a study of blood T cell repertoires in COVID-19. Method: immunoSEQ multiplex PCR; TCRdb's copy keeps in-frame clones and lacks some. The table has 400,000 to 500,000 clones, approximately 90% seen once. Specimen: peripheral blood. These receptors all stem from a woman younger than 45 with active or convalescent COVID-19.

The chain links TRBV25-1 to TRBJ2-2; D uncertain. CDR1 is MGHDK and CDR2 is SYGVNS in the germline V gene. The CDR3 is made up of 15 amino acids. Trimming took 5 bases from V and 2 from J, leaving 12 bases between them. Here the CDR3 reads CASSRSASNTGELFF. The CDR3 DNA is TGTGCCAGCAGTCGGTCTGCAAGTAACACCGGGGAGCTGTTTTTT.

This clone was seen only once. The V and J genes are TRBV9 and TRBJ1-5; D not resolved. CDR1 and CDR2 (germline): SGDLS, YYNGEE. The length of the CDR3 is 13 residues. Trimming removed 0 bases at V and 9 bases at J, with 10 bases between. CDR3: CASSVATEPPQHF. The CDR3 DNA reads as TGTGCCAGCAGCGTAGCTACTGAGCCGCCCCAGCATTTT.

The chain is built from TRBV2 and TRBJ1-1; possibly TRBD1 for D (5 bases). In germline, CDR1 is SNHLY, CDR2 FYNNEI. CDR3 length equals 13 residues. The V end lost 8 bases, the J end lost 0 bases, and 10 bases lay between the germline ends. The CDR3 bases are TGTGCCAGCGGGGCAGGAGTGAACACTGAAGCTTTCTTT. Its protein product is CASGAGVNTEAFF.

This chain uses TRBV19 with TRBJ2-4, with TRBD1 matching 7 bases. Per the germline V gene, CDR1 is LNHDA and CDR2 is SQIVND (reference sequence). J lost 8 bases, V lost 5 bases, and 15 bases had no gene match. The CDR3 has 16 amino acids. The CDR3 DNA sequence: TGTGCCAGTAGTGTACCCCTCGGACAGGTGGCGGACATTCAGTACTTC. Translated: CASSVPLGQVADIQYF.

The J gene is TRBJ1-1, the V gene TRBV12-3 or TRBV12-4, with D perhaps TRBD1 (6 bases). This CDR3 is built from 13 residues. V shed 3 bases and J shed 3 bases, with 8 bases lying between them. The CDR3 region has the DNA TGTGCCAGCAGTTTGGGGACACACACTGAAGCTTTCTTT. Amino acids: CASSLGTHTEAFF.

This clone was seen a handful of times. V and J are TRBV29-1 and TRBJ1-1; D is unclear. The V end was cut by 2 bases, the J end by 1 base, with 5 bases between. This CDR3 has 12 residues. The germline gives CDR1 SQVTM, CDR2 ANQGSEA. CDR3 bases: TGCAGCGTTGAACCTCGGAACACTGAAGCTTTCTTT. It translates to CSVEPRNTEAFF.

The rearrangement joins TRBV12-3 or TRBV12-4 to TRBJ2-3; D unresolved. The CDR3 sequence is 12 residues long. Trimming shortened V by 2 bases and J by 6 bases, and 6 bases separated the two germline ends. CDR3 amino acids: CASSLQWDTQYF. In DNA, the CDR3 is TGTGCCAGCAGTTTACAGTGGGATACGCAGTATTTT.

In this sample, this clone turned up a few times. The chain carries TRBV5-1 and TRBJ1-1; D not resolved. With 4 bases removed from V and 1 base from J, the gap between germline ends came to 23 bases. This CDR3 is 18 amino acids long. Germline V gene lookup returns CDR1 SGHRS and CDR2 YFSETQ. In DNA form, the CDR3 reads TGCGCCAGCAGCCAAAAAGAGGGCTCGCAGGTCCGGAACACTGAAGCTTTCTTT. Its protein is CASSQKEGSQVRNTEAFF. Drawing the rest from reference TRBV5-1 and TRBJ1-1, the complete variable domain is KAGVTQTPRYLIKTRGQQVTLSCSPISGHRSVSWYQQTPGQGLQFLFEYFSETQRNKGNFPGRFSGRQFSNSRSEMNVSTLELGDSALYLCASSQKEGSQVRNTEAFFGQGTRLTVV.

This chain joins TRBV5-6 and TRBJ1-4; possibly TRBD1 for D (5 bases). The V gene lost 0 bases and the J gene lost 5 bases, with 8 bases spanning the gap. Germline CDR1 and CDR2: SGHDT and YYEEEE. The CDR3 is 14 amino acids. The CDR3 DNA is TGTGCCAGCAGCTTGGGGAAGGGGAATGAAAAACTGTTTTTT. Amino acid sequence: CASSLGKGNEKLFF.